This T cell receptor beta chain was sequenced in a study of blood T cell repertoires in COVID-19. Study background: Researchers got acute and convalescent COVID-19 samples from the United States, Italy and Spain.

This CDR3 has 16 residues. Germline assignment: CDR1 LNHDA and CDR2 SQIVND (reference sequence). The germline V and J ends were trimmed by 7 bases and 0 bases, with 18 bases remaining between them. This study enrolled people aged 18 to 89 from about two dozen US geographic areas. Symptom resolution, clearance, or two negative PCRs marked the recovered donors of Cohort 3. Sequencing used immunoSEQ multiplex PCR; TCRdb keeps in-frame clones, though not all of them. Among fewer than 200,000 clones, approximately 87% were seen once, and the ten largest hold 4.4%. This chain joins TRBV19 and TRBJ1-2; D is undetermined. The sequenced sample consisted of PBMCs or T cells enriched from blood (not recorded which). This TCR was recovered from a woman aged 45-59 years who had recovered from COVID-19. The CDR3 spells CASKSIRTGTNYGYTF. The CDR3 DNA reads TGTGCCAGTAAGTCAATCCGAACGGGAACTAACTATGGCTACACCTTC.